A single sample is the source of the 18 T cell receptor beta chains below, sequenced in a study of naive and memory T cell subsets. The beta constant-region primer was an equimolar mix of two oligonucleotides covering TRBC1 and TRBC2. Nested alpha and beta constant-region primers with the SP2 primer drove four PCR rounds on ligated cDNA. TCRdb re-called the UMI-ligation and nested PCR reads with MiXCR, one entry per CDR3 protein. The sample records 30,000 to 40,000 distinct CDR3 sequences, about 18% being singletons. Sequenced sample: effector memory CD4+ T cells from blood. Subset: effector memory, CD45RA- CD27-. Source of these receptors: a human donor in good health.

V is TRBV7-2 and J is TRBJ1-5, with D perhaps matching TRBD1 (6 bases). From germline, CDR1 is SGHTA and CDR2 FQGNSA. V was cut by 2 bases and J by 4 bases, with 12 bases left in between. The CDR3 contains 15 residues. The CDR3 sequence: CASSLKTGGNQPQHF. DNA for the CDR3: TGTGCCAGCAGCTTAAAGACAGGTGGGAATCAGCCCCAGCATTTT.

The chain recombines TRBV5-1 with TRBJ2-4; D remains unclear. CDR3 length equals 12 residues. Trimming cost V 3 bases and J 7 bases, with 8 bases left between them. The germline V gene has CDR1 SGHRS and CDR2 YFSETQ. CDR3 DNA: TGCGCCAGCAGCTCAAACGGGAACATTCAGTACTTC. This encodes CASSSNGNIQYF.

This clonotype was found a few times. The CDR3 here is CASSVRVREQFF. CDR3 nucleotide sequence: TGTGCCAGCAGTGTCAGGGTTCGTGAGCAGTTCTTC. This chain uses TRBV28 with TRBJ2-1, with D possibly being TRBD1 (5 bases). The CDR3 consists of 12 residues. Deletions cut 5 bases from V and 9 bases from J, with 11 bases between. CDR1 MDHEN and CDR2 SYDVKM come from the germline V gene.

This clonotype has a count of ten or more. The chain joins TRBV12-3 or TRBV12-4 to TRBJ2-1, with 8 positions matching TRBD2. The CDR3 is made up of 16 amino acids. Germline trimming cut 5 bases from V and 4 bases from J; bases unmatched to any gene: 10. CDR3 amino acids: CASSLGTSVRYNEQFF. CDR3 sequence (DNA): TGTGCCAGCAGTCTCGGGACTAGTGTTCGGTACAATGAGCAGTTCTTC.

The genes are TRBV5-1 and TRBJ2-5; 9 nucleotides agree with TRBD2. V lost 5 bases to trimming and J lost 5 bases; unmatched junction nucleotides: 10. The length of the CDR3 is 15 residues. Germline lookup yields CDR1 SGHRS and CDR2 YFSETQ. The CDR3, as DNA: TGCGCCAGCAGGACTAGCGGAACGCGATGGGAGACCCAGTACTTC. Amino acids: CASRTSGTRWETQYF.

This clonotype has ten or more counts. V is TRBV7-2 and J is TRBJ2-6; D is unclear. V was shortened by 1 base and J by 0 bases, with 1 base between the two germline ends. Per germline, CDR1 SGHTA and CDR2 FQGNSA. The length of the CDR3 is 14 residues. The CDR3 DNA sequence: TGTGCCAGCAGCTTAGGCTCTGGGGCCAACGTCCTGACTTTC. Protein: CASSLGSGANVLTF.

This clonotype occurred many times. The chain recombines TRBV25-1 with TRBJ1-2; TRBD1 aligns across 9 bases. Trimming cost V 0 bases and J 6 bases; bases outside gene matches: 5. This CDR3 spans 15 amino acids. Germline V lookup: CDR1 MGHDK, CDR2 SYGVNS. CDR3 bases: TGTGCCAGCAGTGAATATGGGACAGGGAATCATGGCTACACCTTC. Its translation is CASSEYGTGNHGYTF.

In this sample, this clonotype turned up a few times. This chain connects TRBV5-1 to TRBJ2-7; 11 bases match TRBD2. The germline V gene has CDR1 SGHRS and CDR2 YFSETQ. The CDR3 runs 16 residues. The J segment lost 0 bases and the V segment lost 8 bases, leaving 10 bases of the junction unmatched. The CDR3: CASYGTSGAPSYEQYF. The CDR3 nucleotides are TGCGCCAGTTACGGGACTAGCGGAGCCCCCTCCTACGAGCAGTACTTC.

CDR3 nucleotide sequence: TGTGCCAGCACCAGGACAGGGGGGGACACCGGGGAGCTGTTTTTT. This gives the protein CASTRTGGDTGELFF. The rearrangement uses TRBV6-1 and TRBJ2-2; 10 nucleotides line up with TRBD1. The CDR3 has 15 residues. Germline CDR1 reads MNHNS; CDR2 reads SASEGT. V gave up 7 bases and J gave up 3 bases; unmatched junction bases: 5.

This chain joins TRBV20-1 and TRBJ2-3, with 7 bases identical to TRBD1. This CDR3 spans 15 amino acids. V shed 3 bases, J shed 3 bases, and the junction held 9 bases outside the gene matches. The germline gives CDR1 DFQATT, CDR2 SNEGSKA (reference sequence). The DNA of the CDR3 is TGCAGTGCTAGCTCGGGACAGAGGGGGACAGATACGCAGTATTTT. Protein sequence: CSASSGQRGTDTQYF.

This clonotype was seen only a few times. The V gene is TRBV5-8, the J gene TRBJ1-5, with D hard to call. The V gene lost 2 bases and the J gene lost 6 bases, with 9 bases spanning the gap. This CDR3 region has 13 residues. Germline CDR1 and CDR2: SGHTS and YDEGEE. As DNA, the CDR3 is TGTGCCAGCAGCTTCAAATACGGTCAGCCCCAGCATTTT. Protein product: CASSFKYGQPQHF.

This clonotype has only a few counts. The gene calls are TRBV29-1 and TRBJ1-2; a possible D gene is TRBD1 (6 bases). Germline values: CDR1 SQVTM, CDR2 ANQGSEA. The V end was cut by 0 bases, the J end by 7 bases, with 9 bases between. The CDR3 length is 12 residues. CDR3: CSVEDGGGGYTF. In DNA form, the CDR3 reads TGCAGCGTTGAAGATGGAGGGGGTGGCTACACCTTC.

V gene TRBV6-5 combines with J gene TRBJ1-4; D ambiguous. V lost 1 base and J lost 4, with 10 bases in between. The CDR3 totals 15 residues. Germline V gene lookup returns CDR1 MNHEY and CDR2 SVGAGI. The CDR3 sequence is CASSYLDGRNEKLFF. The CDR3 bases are TGTGCCAGCAGTTACTTGGACGGGCGTAATGAAAAACTGTTTTTT.

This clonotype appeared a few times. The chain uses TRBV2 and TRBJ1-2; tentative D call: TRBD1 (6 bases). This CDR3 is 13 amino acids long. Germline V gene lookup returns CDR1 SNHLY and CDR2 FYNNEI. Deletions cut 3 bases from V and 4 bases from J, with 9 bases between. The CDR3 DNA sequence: TGTGCCAGCAGTGACAGGGGAGGCTATGGCTACACCTTC. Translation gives CASSDRGGYGYTF.

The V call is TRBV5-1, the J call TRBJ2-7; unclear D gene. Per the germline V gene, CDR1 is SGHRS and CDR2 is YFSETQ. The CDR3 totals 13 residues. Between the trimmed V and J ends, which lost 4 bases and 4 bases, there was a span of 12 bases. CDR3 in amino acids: CASSRSSGYEQYF. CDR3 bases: TGCGCCAGCAGCCGTTCCTCCGGGTACGAGCAGTACTTC.

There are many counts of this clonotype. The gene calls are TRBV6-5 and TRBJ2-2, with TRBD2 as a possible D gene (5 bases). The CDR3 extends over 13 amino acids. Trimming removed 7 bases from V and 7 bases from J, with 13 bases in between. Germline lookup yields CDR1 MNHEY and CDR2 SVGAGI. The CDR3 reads CASNKGVSGELFF. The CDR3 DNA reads TGTGCCAGCAATAAGGGAGTGAGCGGGGAGCTGTTTTTT.

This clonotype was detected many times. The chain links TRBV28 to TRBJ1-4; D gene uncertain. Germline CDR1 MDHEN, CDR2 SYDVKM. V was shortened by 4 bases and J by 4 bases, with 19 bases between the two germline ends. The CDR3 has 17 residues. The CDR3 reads CASSSLPGRAVNEKLFF. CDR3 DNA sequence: TGTGCCAGCAGTTCCCTCCCTGGAAGGGCCGTTAATGAAAAACTGTTTTTT.

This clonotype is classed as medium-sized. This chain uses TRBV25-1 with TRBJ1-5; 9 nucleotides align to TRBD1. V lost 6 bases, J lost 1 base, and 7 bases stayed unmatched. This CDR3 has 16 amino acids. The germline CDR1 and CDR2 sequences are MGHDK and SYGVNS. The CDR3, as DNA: TGTGCCAGCAGAGGGACAGGGCCTTTGAGCAATCAGCCCCAGCATTTT. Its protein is CASRGTGPLSNQPQHF.